This T cell receptor beta chain stems from a study of cytomegalovirus exposure and HLA in healthy donors (dated by TCRdb to about 2017). Regarding the research as a whole: According to an earlier analysis of around 600 of the donors, roughly 180 million T cells yielded 117 million unique TCR beta sequences and about 280 Gb of sequence data. An early release covering roughly 640 HLA-typed donors comprised roughly 300 gigabases of sequencing data and tens of millions of unique TCR sequences. Of the 350 to 400 genotyped donors, around 81% fell in the genetic ancestry cluster associated with self-reported Caucasian donors. The aim of the study was to test whether cataloging public T cell receptors could identify signatures of past pathogen exposure. The T cell repertoires of some 700 subjects were profiled by immunosequencing and related to cytomegalovirus serostatus. Along with the roughly 610-subject first cohort, a separate validation cohort of over a hundred different subjects was used. To predict cytomegalovirus infection status, the study brought together high-throughput TCR immunosequencing, statistical association of individual TCRs with disease status, and machine learning. In a later analysis, previously published TCR beta repertoires from about 640 donors were re-analyzed and high-resolution HLA genotyping was added so that TCR occurrence patterns could be studied. In the later analysis, no new phenotypic data were used to find candidate immune exposures; instead, reliance was placed on TCR beta sequences and their occurrence across donors. An earlier analysis of 587 of the donors applied high-throughput TCR beta sequencing to assess whether each TCR beta V gene segment acted as functional or pseudogenic. Alongside the repertoire data, information on donor age, sex, ethnicity and CMV serostatus was compiled. A later genetic analysis took genome-wide SNP genotypes for about 65% of the 666 donors and used that subset as a discovery cohort. Every repertoire in the discovery cohort had been generated on one and the same sequencing platform. Both class I and class II loci were covered by HLA typing, at four-digit resolution. Typing coverage differed by locus: A, B, C, DRB1 and DQB1 were typed in roughly 620-640 donors, DQA1 in about 500, DPA1 in some 610, and DPB1 in approximately 450. Because of strong linkage in the cohort, four to six DR-DQ haplotypes were treated as single units for association and clustering. Across about 370 genotyped donors of the cohort, an average of roughly 230,000 unique TCR beta nucleotide sequences per donor were sequenced, and roughly 18% of those sequences were non-productive. Study-level results and caveats: Specific HLA alleles were associated with roughly 17,000 TCR beta sequences at a false discovery rate of 0.05 in a later analysis. Roughly uniform sequencing depth across donors was assumed in presence/absence analyses, although this assumption may not hold. Correlated functional status among segregating V segments might reflect linkage disequilibrium, but an unknown experimental factor could not be ruled out. The sequencing pipeline was judged likely to have produced a cluster of highly shared sequence variants as a technical artifact. V-gene and J-gene trimming of TCR beta chains was associated with a missense DCLRE1C variant in a later genetic analysis, and the association was replicated in an independent cohort. Because HLA typing was missing for some donors at each locus, association tests included only the typed subset. When HLA alleles, especially DR and DQ, strongly co-occurred, attributing TCR associations to individual alleles was difficult. According to a later analysis, TCR association rates differed among HLA loci, with DRB1 alleles showing the most associated TCRs and HLA-C alleles showing the fewest. Several of the top co-occurrence clusters appeared to be linked to parvovirus B19, influenza, CMV and Epstein-Barr virus, according to a later analysis. In a later genetic analysis, fewer N-insertions in productive TCRs were reported among donors in an Asian-associated ancestry cluster than the 666-donor mean. The classifier was reported to diagnose cytomegalovirus status with high specificity and sensitivity in both the original cohort and the validation cohort. While some public TCRs were present in many individuals, most TCR sequences turned up only very rarely across donors. In the study, around 150 TCR beta chains were listed as associated with cytomegalovirus. Only TCR beta chains were sequenced in this cohort, and the absence of alpha or paired-chain data limited detectable features. Broadly in line with IMGT annotations, most TCR beta V segments showed up in productive rearrangements about 87% or about 30% of the time in an earlier analysis of around 550 of the donors. Some IMGT-functional V segments, including TRBV6-2 and TRBV6-3, could not be distinguished by the 87-base-pair reads and were therefore excluded. A later analysis found that HLA-associated TCR beta chains were more clonally expanded and had lower generation probabilities than equally common non-associated chains. Most CMV-associated TCR beta chains appeared to be HLA-restricted in a later analysis, and the HLA associations seemed to be driven largely by CMV exposure. A few of the identified cytomegalovirus-associated TCR beta chains were confirmed in vitro to be specific for cytomegalovirus antigens. A further reported finding was that TCR beta sequences accurately predicted the HLA-A and HLA-B alleles for most subjects in the first cohort. For the cohort, immune exposure information was limited to CMV serostatus. The authors suggested that the approach could potentially be generalized to other disease states and immunological phenotypes. Because counts were too low, about 18 rarely observed V segments, including chromosome 9 orphons, were left out of the earlier analysis of several hundred of the donors.

Library method: the immunoSEQ multiplex PCR assay. For the multiplex PCR, a mixture combining 60 forward primers for TCR Vbeta segments and 13 reverse primers for TCR Jbeta segments was used. Amplification of the CDR3 region of rearranged TCR beta genes was performed with a multiplex PCR assay on genomic DNA. The Illumina HiSeq System was used to sequence the amplified TCR beta libraries as 87-base-pair reads. For the original study's pipeline: A later analysis counted approximately 74 million unique TCR beta chains across the 600 to 850 repertoires, and around 9.9 million of these chains were shared by at least two donors. Raw reads were error-corrected and collapsed into unique sequences by a nearest-neighbor algorithm in which closely related sequences were merged to remove PCR and sequencing errors. CDR3 sequences were aligned to IMGT reference sequences to assign V, D and J gene segments. For a sequence to be retained, a match of at least six nucleotides to both a V gene segment and a J gene segment was required. A rearrangement counted as productive if the CDR3 had no stop codons and remained in frame with V and J, and every other rearrangement counted as non-productive. Following IMGT convention, CDR3 was defined as the stretch from the second conserved V-encoded cysteine up to the conserved J-encoded phenylalanine. In an earlier analysis of more than 550 of the donors, sequences lacking an unambiguous match to a single V gene segment were excluded. In an earlier analysis of approximately 560 of the donors, a V segment was called functional when productive rearrangements were above 56.7%, and segregating when the standard deviation between donors exceeded 5%. To diagnose cytomegalovirus status from the catalog of TCR beta chain sequences, a statistical classification framework was built. In a later analysis, V and J genes were assigned by comparing TCR nucleotide sequences against IMGT/GENE-DB human TR gene sequences. In a later analysis, CDR3 sequences and most-parsimonious VDJ recombination scenarios were assigned using the TCRdist pipeline. A later analysis defined each TCR beta chain by its CDR3 amino acid sequence plus V-gene family, and excluded reads lacking a unique V-gene family. In a later analysis, a few hundred highly shared, low-generation-probability nucleotide sequences were removed to address suspected cross-contamination and a sequencing artifact. In a later analysis, a clonal expansion index for each public chain was calculated from normalized within-repertoire ranks of inferred template counts. Generation probabilities in a later analysis came from a VDJ recombination model fitted to out-of-frame rearrangements, and those results were checked against IGoR. A later analysis scored TCR-TCR, TCR-HLA and TCR-CMV co-occurrence with hypergeometric tests, applying a repertoire-size bias correction to TCR pairs. In a later analysis, false discovery rates were estimated by permuting HLA or CMV assignments 20 times. In a later analysis, co-occurring TCRs were grouped with DBSCAN, and TCRdist sequence similarity was added when clustering was performed within HLA-allele-positive subsets. For co-occurrence clustering, repertoires with fewer than 30,000 or more than 120,000 public chains were excluded, along with a handful of repertoires with anomalous nucleotide sharing. The table comes from immuneACCESS by way of TCRdb, which keeps in-frame sequences with V and J called. Part of the clones is missing from these tables; in studies checked, under half for an unresolved V gene and the rest for unknown reasons. From that table come the V and J calls and clone size; the DNA was used to work out D and trimming. This sample is represented by about 240,000 clones; about 80% of them were singletons. The ten largest clones represent approximately 8.4% of the sample.

Based on the germline V gene, the CDR1 and CDR2 sequences are SQVTM and ANQGSEA. Trimming costs V 6 bases and J 2 bases, and their ends lie 13 bases apart. There are 13 amino acids in the CDR3, from cysteine to phenylalanine inclusive. Of all the DNA, just the CDR3 is kept, 39 bases in frame from base 1. In its sample, this clone was seen once. No cognate antigen has been identified for it. Base-call qualities are not available, and no considerably larger clone is one nucleotide away. The cohort consisted of some 670 healthy bone marrow donors. Cohort members were all nominally healthy when sampled, although unrecorded immune exposures were likely present. The donor tested CMV seropositive, placing the donor among the 310 or so seropositive members of the cohort. A peripheral blood sample was collected from each donor, and TCR beta sequencing was performed on peripheral blood mononuclear cells. The Qiagen DNeasy Blood Extraction Kit was used to extract genomic DNA from the blood cell samples.

The origin of this receptor is a woman in her fifties or sixties in good health and CMV-seropositive. Rearrangement joined TRBV29-1 to TRBJ1-1; the D gene assignment is ambiguous. The sample was PBMCs. DNA sequence: TGCAGCGTAGAAAGGAGGGCTAACACTGAAGCTTTCTTT. The translation is CSVERRANTEAFF.